This T cell receptor (beta chain) was captured by sequencing in a study of cytotoxic CD8 clonotypes in ibrutinib-treated CLL (dated by TCRdb to the early 2020s). About the study as a whole: The cohort had about a dozen relapsed/refractory and 15 treatment-naive patients; 17 were IGHV unmutated. The response samples were drawn at a median of 12 months into treatment, with a range of roughly 6 to 36 months. Every sample from remission and from progressive disease was obtained while the patients were still on ibrutinib. Of the 90 or so participants in the trial, about two dozen had longitudinal samples available. Cryopreserved peripheral blood mononuclear cells were collected at three points: before therapy, at response, and at either sustained remission or disease progression. An average of about 250,000 productive templates and 94,082 productive rearrangements was obtained per sample. Responses were partial in approximately 24 patients and complete in 2; after median 68 months follow-up, about 14 stayed in remission and some twelve progressed. The full study reports these points: Sampling times were not matched between patients in sustained remission and patients whose disease was progressing, and lymph node repertoires were not examined. Public clonotypes were rare and either shrank or stayed stable during treatment, and the rise in clonality at ibrutinib response reflected expansion of private clonotypes. At baseline, clonality was higher than in age-matched healthy donors and showed a strong correlation with circulating CD8+ T-cell counts. At ibrutinib response clonality went up, during sustained remission it held steady, and at progression it dropped back toward baseline.

As to this clone: Its antigen target is currently unknown. No base-level quality is on record; no much larger clone is a single base apart.

A MiSeq instrument was used for deep resolution sequencing, which targeted depths ranging from 1 in 1 million up to 1 in 200,000 T cells, with coverage averaging 10x for each clonotype. The immunoSEQ hsTCRB Kit was used to generate the TCR beta libraries. Regarding the original processing steps: The data were analyzed with ImmunoSEQ Analyzer and ImmunoSEQ Data Assistant, and V, D and J gene assignments followed IMGT definitions. Clonality, which ranges from 0 to 1, was calculated as one minus the normalized Shannon entropy of productive rearrangement frequencies. Public clonotype analysis was restricted to overrepresented clonotypes comprising at least 0.05% of each patient's repertoire. Some 13 age-matched healthy donor repertoires from immuneACCESS were used as controls for clonality. Sourced from immuneACCESS, this table was stored by TCRdb with only in-frame sequences that have V and J called. A share of the clones is absent; for the studies checked, an unresolved V gene accounts for under half, and the remainder has no known explanation. For V, J and clone size, that table is used; D and trimming come from the DNA. A total of 150,000 to 250,000 clones appear in this sample, approximately 72% of them only once. The top ten constitute 13% of the sample.

What the time point label conveys for this sample: approximately 2 years on ibrutinib. For TCR beta library preparation, roughly 2.2 micrograms of genomic DNA was extracted from cryopreserved PBMCs. High-throughput TCR beta sequencing was performed on longitudinal blood samples from CLL patients receiving ibrutinib monotherapy. The patients were enrolled in a single-center, open-label phase 2 trial of ibrutinib monotherapy. The CDR3 contains 15 residues, cysteine and phenylalanine counted. Of all the DNA, just the CDR3 is kept, 45 bases in frame from base 1. The germline V gene specifies LGHNA as CDR1 and YNFKEQ as CDR2. Trimming removed 0 bases from V and 6 bases from J; the gene matches leave 8 bases unexplained.

The source is a human donor with chronic lymphocytic leukemia. In this chain, TRBV4-2 is recombined with TRBJ2-7; 7 middle bases align to TRBD1. Sequenced here: PBMCs, sampled after 24 months of ibrutinib treatment. CDR3 loop: CASSQDSRGSREQYF. The DNA sequence follows: TGTGCCAGCAGCCAAGATTCCAGGGGGTCGCGCGAGCAGTACTTC.